Following are 3 T cell receptor beta chains from one sample sequenced in a study of identical twins. One entry per CDR3 protein, called by TCRdb with MiXCR from the 5' RACE reads. The sample lists some 270,000 distinct CDR3 sequences; about 8.3% were seen once. The data also belong to a second study, concerning yellow fever vaccine responses in identical twins.

The sample was CD8+ T cells sorted from blood. These TCRs come from a woman between 18 and 29 years old in good health.

This clonotype was counted at least ten times. The rearrangement joins TRBV7-2 to TRBJ2-2, with D unresolved. Trimming removed 4 bases from V and 3 bases from J, with 9 bases in between. CDR1 and CDR2 from the germline V gene are SGHTA and FQGNSA. CDR3 size: 14 residues. CDR3 amino acids: CASSSGPYTGELFF. The CDR3 nucleotides are TGTGCCAGCAGCTCCGGGCCCTACACCGGGGAGCTGTTTTTT.

This clonotype was counted between two and nine times. The chain links TRBV4-1 to TRBJ2-1, with 11 bases that match TRBD2. CDR1 is MGHRA, CDR2 YSYEKL, per germline. V lost 4 bases, J lost 1 base, and 3 bases stayed unmatched. The CDR3 sequence is 16 residues long. The CDR3 DNA reads as TGCGCCAGCAGCCGAGGGACTAGCGGATCCTACAATGAGCAGTTCTTC. As protein: CASSRGTSGSYNEQFF.

V gene TRBV4-3 combines with J gene TRBJ2-7; TRBD2 might be the D (5 bases). The CDR3 length is 16 residues. Per germline, CDR1 LGHNA and CDR2 YSLEER. Trimming removed 0 bases from V and 6 bases from J, with 18 bases in between. For the CDR3, the DNA is TGCGCCAGCAGCCAAGATTTCCCGGAGGAAGTGACCGAGCAGTACTTC. Protein: CASSQDFPEEVTEQYF.